Below are 28 T cell receptor beta chains sequenced from a single sample in a study of OX40 agonist ivuxolimab in advanced cancers. Library preparation used the immunoSEQ multiplex PCR assay. The table comes from immuneACCESS by way of TCRdb, which keeps in-frame sequences with V and J called. Part of the clones is missing from these tables; in studies checked, under half for an unresolved V gene and the rest for unknown reasons. In this sample the table shows about 77,000 clones, 80% to 90% of which occur a single time. The top ten constitute roughly 5.8% of the sample. The source was CD4+ or CD8+ T cells sorted from blood, collected in a trial of the OX40 agonist ivuxolimab. All receptors derive from an adult with an advanced solid tumor such as melanoma, head and neck, liver or kidney cancer.

The chain has TRBV28 and TRBJ2-7; maybe TRBD1 (5 bases). The CDR3 has 14 amino acids. Trimming shortened V by 2 bases and J by 3 bases, and 11 bases separated the two germline ends. CDR1 MDHEN and CDR2 SYDVKM come from the germline V gene. The CDR3, as DNA: TGTGCCAGCAGTTTAGGTCAGGGTTACTACGAGCAGTACTTC. Its translation is CASSLGQGYYEQYF.

V and J are TRBV5-1 and TRBJ2-3; TRBD2 matches at 9 bases. Trimming at V came to 5 bases and at J to 6 bases, leaving 10 bases not matched to a gene. This CDR3 comprises 15 residues. Looked up from germline, CDR1 is SGHRS and CDR2 is YFSETQ. CDR3 nucleotide sequence: TGCGCCAGCAGGAGAGCGGGGGGCTCAGTCGATACGCAGTATTTT. Its translation: CASRRAGGSVDTQYF.

The rearrangement links TRBV6-1 to TRBJ2-3; D not certain. The V and J ends lost 0 bases and 3 bases respectively, with 7 bases between them. The CDR3 sequence is 14 residues long. Germline V gene lookup returns CDR1 MNHNS and CDR2 SASEGT. CDR3 in DNA: TGTGCCAGCAGTGAAGCGCTAAGGACAGATACGCAGTATTTT. This gives the protein CASSEALRTDTQYF.

The CDR3 loop reads CASSQTGTGNEKLFF. The DNA of the CDR3 is TGTGCCAGCAGCCAGACCGGGACAGGGAATGAAAAACTGTTTTTT. This sequence joins TRBV5-8 and TRBJ1-4, with TRBD1 matching over 9 bases. Germline V gene data show CDR1 as SGHTS and CDR2 as YDEGEE. The junction had 6 bases not matched to a gene; V was cut back by 4 bases and J by 5 bases. This CDR3 contains 15 residues.

The V call is TRBV28, the J call TRBJ2-7; 11 bases map to TRBD1. J gave up 9 bases and V 4 bases, and 26 bases lay outside the gene matches. This CDR3 has 20 residues. Germline V lookup: CDR1 MDHEN, CDR2 SYDVKM. The CDR3 DNA follows: TGTGCCAGCAGTTCACACCTAGAGGACAGGGGGCCTCGAGTTGTTTTCTGGCAGTACTTC. This gives the protein CASSSHLEDRGPRVVFWQYF.

The chain employs TRBV29-1 and TRBJ2-1; TRBD2 matches at 16 bases. After removal of 6 bases from V and 10 bases from J, the junction contained 6 bases not matched to a gene. CDR1 and CDR2 from the germline V gene are SQVTM and ANQGSEA. The CDR3 consists of 14 residues. CDR3 protein: CSVAPGLAGGEQFF. For the CDR3, the DNA is TGCAGCGTCGCTCCGGGACTAGCGGGGGGGGAGCAGTTCTTC.

This chain uses TRBV27 with TRBJ1-6; D is uncertain. Germline V gives CDR1 MNHEY, CDR2 SMNVEV (reference sequence). This CDR3 has 14 residues. The ends were cut back, 3 bases at V and 7 bases at J, with 10 bases in the middle. The CDR3 loop is CASSFLISNSPLHF. In DNA, the CDR3 is TGTGCCAGCAGTTTTCTCATCAGCAATTCACCCCTCCACTTT.

The chain employs TRBV5-6 and TRBJ1-5, with 8 bases fitting TRBD1. The CDR3 is 15 residues long. The junction had 11 bases not matched to a gene; V was cut back by 6 bases and J by 6 bases. The germline V gene encodes CDR1 SGHDT and CDR2 YYEEEE. The DNA for the CDR3 is TGTGCCAGCACCACAGGGGGATTGCTAGGTCAGCCCCAGCATTTT. It yields the protein CASTTGGLLGQPQHF.

The chain links TRBV2 to TRBJ2-2; 10 nucleotides agree with TRBD1. Germline loops: CDR1 SNHLY, CDR2 FYNNEI. The CDR3 consists of 17 residues. The J segment lost 0 bases and the V segment lost 7 bases, leaving 8 bases of the junction unmatched. The CDR3 is CASIRDRGTTNTGELFF. The CDR3 DNA sequence: TGTGCCAGCATCCGGGACAGGGGCACTACGAACACCGGGGAGCTGTTTTTT.

This sequence joins TRBV2 and TRBJ1-5, with 7 bases aligning to TRBD1. Looked up from germline, CDR1 is SNHLY and CDR2 is FYNNEI. The CDR3 extends over 13 amino acids. The trim removed 7 bases at V and 6 bases at J, leaving 6 bases unmatched. The DNA of the CDR3 is TGTGCCAGCATGGGGCAGGGGGGTCAGCCCCAGCATTTT. This sequence encodes CASMGQGGQPQHF.

The gene calls are TRBV11-1 and TRBJ2-2, with D possibly matching TRBD1 (5 bases). The CDR3 consists of 14 residues. Between the trimmed V and J ends, which lost 1 base and 5 bases, there was a span of 8 bases. Germline V gives CDR1 SGHAT, CDR2 FQDESV (reference sequence). The CDR3 sequence: CASSLGRETGELFF. In nucleotides, the CDR3 is TGTGCCAGCAGCTTAGGCAGGGAAACCGGGGAGCTGTTTTTT.

The chain recombines TRBV6-1 with TRBJ1-2; D is uncertain. The CDR3 contains 15 residues. Trimming took 0 bases from V and 4 from J, leaving 12 bases between them. CDR1 and CDR2 from the germline V gene are MNHNS and SASEGT. The CDR3 region has the DNA TGTGCCAGCAGTGAAGCGCTTCTGGAGTTCTATGGCTACACCTTC. Its protein product is CASSEALLEFYGYTF.

This clone was recorded only once. The chain has TRBV30 and TRBJ1-1; D is perhaps TRBD1 (6 bases). V lost 0 bases and J 0 bases, leaving 17 bases between the germline ends. CDR1 and CDR2 from the germline V gene are GTSNPN and SVGIG (reference sequence). This CDR3 has 17 residues. The DNA for the CDR3 is TGTGCCTGGAGTGTTTGGGGGGCCGAAAGGATGAACACTGAAGCTTTCTTT. Translation gives CAWSVWGAERMNTEAFF.

The gene calls are TRBV19 and TRBJ1-1; 12 positions agree with TRBD1. Germline assignment: CDR1 LNHDA and CDR2 SQIVND (reference sequence). V lost 6 bases to trimming and J lost 1 base; unmatched junction nucleotides: 9. The CDR3 has 17 residues. In nucleotides, the CDR3 is TGTGCCAGTAGGGGAATCGGGACAGGGGGCGCGAACACTGAAGCTTTCTTT. It codes for CASRGIGTGGANTEAFF.

There are a few counts of this clone. V is TRBV19 and J is TRBJ2-7; TRBD2 is a possible D gene (5 bases). Trimming removed 4 bases from V and 7 bases from J, with 8 bases in between. This CDR3 has 11 amino acids. Germline V gene lookup returns CDR1 LNHDA and CDR2 SQIVND (reference sequence). CDR3 loop: CASSTGGEQYF. In DNA form, the CDR3 reads TGTGCCAGTAGTACAGGCGGGGAGCAGTACTTC.

This chain uses TRBV7-2 with TRBJ1-2; 8 nucleotides line up with TRBD1. The V and J ends lost 5 bases and 5 bases, in that order; junction bases with no gene match: 10. Germline V gene lookup returns CDR1 SGHTA and CDR2 FQGNSA. The CDR3 contains 15 residues. In DNA, the CDR3 is TGTGCCAGCAGCCTCGGACAGGGTGCCCTTTATGGCTACACCTTC. This sequence encodes CASSLGQGALYGYTF.

The chain uses TRBV27 and TRBJ1-1, with no clear D. The germline V gene encodes CDR1 MNHEY and CDR2 SMNVEV (reference sequence). The germline V and J ends were trimmed by 5 bases and 4 bases, with 14 bases remaining between them. The CDR3 loop spans 14 amino acids. This chain's CDR3 is CASSLRQGSTEAFF. Here the CDR3 DNA reads TGTGCCAGCAGTCTCCGACAAGGGAGCACTGAAGCTTTCTTT.

The rearrangement uses TRBV19 and TRBJ1-2; the D gene is possibly TRBD1 (6 bases). This CDR3 region has 16 residues. Trimming took 6 bases from V and 4 from J, leaving 21 bases between them. Germline values: CDR1 LNHDA, CDR2 SQIVND (reference sequence). The CDR3 is CASSISSSGQTYGYTF. The CDR3 nucleotides read TGTGCCAGTAGCATAAGCTCCTCGGGACAAACCTATGGCTACACCTTC.

This chain uses TRBV5-6 with TRBJ2-5; no reliable D call. Germline CDR1 SGHDT, CDR2 YYEEEE. The CDR3 extends over 14 amino acids. Trimming left V 3 bases short and J 3 bases short, with 12 bases between. DNA of the CDR3: TGTGCCAGCAGCTCCGCCGGTCTGAAAGAGACCCAGTACTTC. This gives the protein CASSSAGLKETQYF.

The CDR3 is CASSARDRLQETQYF. The CDR3 DNA is TGTGCCAGCAGCGCCCGGGACAGGCTCCAAGAGACCCAGTACTTC. This chain connects TRBV9 to TRBJ2-5; 8 bases line up with TRBD1. Germline V gene data show CDR1 as SGDLS and CDR2 as YYNGEE. The length of the CDR3 is 15 residues. The junction had 5 bases not matched to a gene; V was cut back by 3 bases and J by 1 base.

This chain links TRBV5-1 with TRBJ2-7; no firm D call. V gave up 0 bases and J gave up 1 base, with 5 bases separating them. CDR3 length equals 13 residues. Germline loops: CDR1 SGHRS, CDR2 YFSETQ. The CDR3 DNA sequence: TGCGCCAGCAGCTTGGATGTGTCCTACGAGCAGTACTTC. The encoded protein is CASSLDVSYEQYF.

This chain links TRBV4-2 with TRBJ1-2; 7 bases match TRBD1. The trim removed 2 bases at V and 6 bases at J, leaving 6 bases unmatched. CDR1 and CDR2 from the germline V gene are LGHNA and YNFKEQ. The CDR3 extends over 14 amino acids. The CDR3 DNA follows: TGTGCCAGCAGCCAACAGACAGGGACCGATGGCTACACCTTC. Translation gives CASSQQTGTDGYTF.

The chain recombines TRBV10-1 with TRBJ1-5; no clear D gene. The CDR3 sequence is 12 residues long. The V gene's germline CDR1 is WNHNN and CDR2 SYGVQD (reference sequence). V dropped 4 bases and J dropped 9 bases, with 10 bases sitting between them. The CDR3 nucleotides are TGCGCCAGCAGTGTAGGTTTCGGGCCCCAGCATTTT. This translates into CASSVGFGPQHF.

This chain joins TRBV10-3 and TRBJ2-2; 11 bases fit TRBD2. Germline V gene data show CDR1 as ENHRY and CDR2 as SYGVKD. The CDR3 contains 15 residues. Trimming took 10 bases from V and 4 from J; bases not matched to a gene: 8. CDR3 protein: CATHTSGGITGELFF. In nucleotides, the CDR3 is TGTGCCACCCACACTAGCGGGGGAATCACCGGGGAGCTGTTTTTT.

The chain joins TRBV28 to TRBJ2-1; possibly TRBD2 for D (6 bases). The CDR3 runs to 17 residues. Trimming removed 2 bases from V and 4 bases from J, with 18 bases in between. Germline CDR1 MDHEN, CDR2 SYDVKM. CDR3: CASSLPLGSAGYNEQFF. DNA of the CDR3: TGTGCCAGCAGTTTACCGTTAGGTTCGGCGGGGTACAATGAGCAGTTCTTC.

This chain connects TRBV5-6 to TRBJ2-5; D uncertain. The CDR3 has 13 amino acids. Per the germline V gene, CDR1 is SGHDT and CDR2 is YYEEEE. Trimming shortened V by 3 bases and J by 0 bases, and 6 bases separated the two germline ends. As DNA, the CDR3 is TGTGCCAGCAGCTCGGAATACCAAGAGACCCAGTACTTC. Translated, it gives CASSSEYQETQYF.

The chain recombines TRBV4-3 with TRBJ2-3; D uncertain. Germline CDR1 LGHNA, CDR2 YSLEER. The CDR3 has 14 amino acids. Trimming removed 0 bases from V and 1 base from J, with 5 bases in between. The CDR3 region has the DNA TGCGCCAGCAGCCAAGATTCGCGCACAGATACGCAGTATTTT. Its protein is CASSQDSRTDTQYF.

CDR3 amino acids: CASSPGQGLGNQPQHF. CDR3 sequence (DNA): TGCGCCAGCAGCCCGGGACAGGGTTTGGGCAATCAGCCCCAGCATTTT. V gene TRBV4-1 combines with J gene TRBJ1-5; 9 bases fit TRBD1. The V gene's germline CDR1 is MGHRA and CDR2 YSYEKL. The CDR3 contains 16 residues. Trimming removed 4 bases from V and 2 bases from J; junction bases left unmatched: 6.